This entry features one T cell receptor (beta chain) sequence. This CDR3 region has 15 residues. CDR1 is SGHRS and CDR2 is YFSETQ in the germline V gene. V was trimmed by 8 bases and J by 0 bases, leaving 15 bases between them. Original methodology: Estimation of nucleated cell counts was performed using reference gene primer amplification. The repertoire was sequenced with immunoSEQ multiplex PCR; TCRdb's copy has only in-frame clones and lacks some. V and J calls and clone size come straight from that table; D and trimming were deduced from the DNA. The sample lists approximately 140,000 clones; around nine tenths were seen once. The sample comes from a study of blood T cell repertoires in COVID-19. On the study more broadly: Sites across the United States, Italy and Spain contributed samples from acute and convalescent COVID-19. PBMCs, B-cell-depleted T cells, or T cells provided the cDNA or gDNA that made up the material.

This clonotype was obtained from a man between 65 and 85 years old with active COVID-19. Material: peripheral blood. This rearrangement joins TRBV5-1 to TRBJ1-3, with D uncertain. CDR3 residues: CASRANSGSGNTIYF. The CDR3 DNA sequence: TGCGCCAGTCGAGCGAATTCGGGCTCTGGAAACACCATATATTTT.